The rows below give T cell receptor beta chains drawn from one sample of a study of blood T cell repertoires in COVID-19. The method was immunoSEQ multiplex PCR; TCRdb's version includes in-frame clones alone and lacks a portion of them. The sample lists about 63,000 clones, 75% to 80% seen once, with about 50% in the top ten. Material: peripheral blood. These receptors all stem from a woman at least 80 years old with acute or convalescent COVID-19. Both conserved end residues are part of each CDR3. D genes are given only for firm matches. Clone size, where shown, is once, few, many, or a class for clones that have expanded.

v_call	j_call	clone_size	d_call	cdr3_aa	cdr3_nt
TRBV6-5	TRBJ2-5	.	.	CASSLGGRIETQYF	TGTGCCAGCTCCCTCGGGGGAAGGATAGAGACCCAGTACTTC
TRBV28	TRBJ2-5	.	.	CASGGRNGETQYF	TGTGCCAGCGGTGGGCGAAATGGGGAGACCCAGTACTTC
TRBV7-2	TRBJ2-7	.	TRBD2	CASSLQASGIYEQYF	TGTGCCAGCAGCTTACAAGCTAGCGGGATCTACGAGCAGTACTTC
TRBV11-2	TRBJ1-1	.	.	CASSLYTRSNTEAFF	TGTGCCAGCAGCTTATATACTCGATCGAACACTGAAGCTTTCTTT
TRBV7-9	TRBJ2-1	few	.	CASSLGTGWASGKFF	TGTGCCAGCAGCCTCGGGACAGGGTGGGCTAGCGGGAAGTTCTTC
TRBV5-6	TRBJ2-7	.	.	CASSSLAEYEAPHEQYF	TGTGCCAGCAGCTCCCTTGCTGAGTATGAGGCCCCCCACGAGCAGTACTTC
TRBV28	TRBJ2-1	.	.	CASSFFLKNNEQFF	TGTGCCAGCAGTTTTTTTCTTAAAAACAATGAGCAGTTCTTC
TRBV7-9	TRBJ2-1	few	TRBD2	CASSVSGRAREQFF	TGTGCCAGCAGCGTTAGCGGGAGGGCCCGGGAGCAGTTCTTC
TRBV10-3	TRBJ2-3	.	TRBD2	CAISESSSGPGTQYF	TGTGCCATCAGTGAGTCGTCTAGCGGGCCGGGTACGCAGTATTTT
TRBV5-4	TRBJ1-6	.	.	CASRRGGGPSSYNSPLHF	TGTGCCAGCAGGCGGGGAGGGGGGCCGAGCTCCTATAATTCACCCCTCCACTTT
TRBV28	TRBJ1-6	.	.	CASSLFRDNSPLHF	TGTGCCAGCAGTTTATTCAGGGATAATTCACCCCTCCACTTT
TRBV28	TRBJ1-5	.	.	CASSSQGWNQPQHF	TGTGCCAGCAGTTCCCAGGGGTGGAATCAGCCCCAGCATTTT
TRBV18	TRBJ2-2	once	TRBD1	CASSPRDRGRTGELFF	TGTGCCAGCTCCCCCCGGGACAGGGGGCGAACCGGGGAGCTGTTTTTT
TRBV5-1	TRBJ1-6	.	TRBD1	CASRSTPGQGNSPLHF	TGCGCCAGCAGGTCTACACCGGGACAGGGTAATTCACCCCTCCACTTT
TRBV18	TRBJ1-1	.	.	CASSPPNRLGTEAFF	TGTGCCAGCTCACCACCGAACAGGCTTGGCACTGAAGCTTTCTTT
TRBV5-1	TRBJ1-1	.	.	CASSLAGGAQNTEAFF	TGCGCCAGCAGCTTGGCGGGGGGGGCTCAGAACACTGAAGCTTTCTTT
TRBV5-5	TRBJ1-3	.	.	CASSRELVGNTIYF	TGTGCCAGCAGCCGTGAACTGGTCGGAAACACCATATATTTT
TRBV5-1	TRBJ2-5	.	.	CASGRRVQETQYF	TGCGCCAGCGGCCGGAGGGTTCAAGAGACCCAGTACTTC
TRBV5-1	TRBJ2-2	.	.	CPPCWGRAPRPGELFF	TGCCCCCCCTGCTGGGGGCGGGCCCCCCGCCCCGGGGAGCTGTTTTTT
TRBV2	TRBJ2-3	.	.	CASSEGAGNGDTQYF	TGTGCCAGCAGTGAAGGGGCAGGGAACGGAGATACGCAGTATTTT
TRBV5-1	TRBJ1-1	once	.	CASSLAGVWGTEAFF	TGCGCCAGCAGCTTGGCCGGGGTTTGGGGCACTGAAGCTTTCTTT
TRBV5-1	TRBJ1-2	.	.	CASSLGSSGYTF	TGCGCCAGCAGCTTGGGTTCTTCTGGCTACACCTTC
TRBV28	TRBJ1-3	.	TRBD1	CASSLGDRAGNTIYF	TGTGCCAGCAGTTTAGGGGACAGGGCTGGAAACACCATATATTTT
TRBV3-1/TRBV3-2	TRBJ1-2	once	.	CASSYTGNQRTF	TGTGCCAGCAGCTACACAGGGAATCAACGCACCTTC
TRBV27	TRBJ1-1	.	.	CASSLFPSTPNTEAFF	TGTGCCAGCAGTTTATTCCCTTCAACACCGAACACTGAAGCTTTCTTT
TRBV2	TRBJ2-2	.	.	CASSERQLTGELFF	TGTGCCAGCAGTGAACGACAGCTCACCGGGGAGCTGTTTTTT
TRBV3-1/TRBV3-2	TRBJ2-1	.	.	CASSQFGGTYNEQFF	TGTGCCAGCAGCCAATTTGGGGGGACCTACAATGAGCAGTTCTTC
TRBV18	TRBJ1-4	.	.	CASSPRGEKLFF	TGTGCCAGCTCACCAAGGGGGGAAAAACTGTTTTTT
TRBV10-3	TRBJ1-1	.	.	CAISETQRNTEAFF	TGTGCCATCAGTGAGACTCAACGGAACACTGAAGCTTTCTTT
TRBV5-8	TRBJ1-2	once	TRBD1	CASRHTGTGAYYGYTF	TGTGCCAGCAGGCACACCGGGACAGGGGCCTACTATGGCTACACCTTC
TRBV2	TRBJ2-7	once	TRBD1	CASKTGVYEQYF	TGTGCCAGCAAGACAGGGGTTTACGAGCAGTACTTC
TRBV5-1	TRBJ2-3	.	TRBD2	CASSRREADTQYF	TGCGCCAGCAGCCGGCGGGAGGCAGATACGCAGTATTTT
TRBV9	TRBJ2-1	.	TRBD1	CASSAGTGYNEQFF	TGTGCCAGCAGCGCCGGGACAGGTTACAATGAGCAGTTCTTC
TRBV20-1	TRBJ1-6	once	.	CSASRDSPLHF	TGCAGTGCCAGTAGAGATTCACCCCTCCACTTT
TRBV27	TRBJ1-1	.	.	CASSFRVNMNTEAFF	TGTGCCAGCAGTTTCCGGGTAAATATGAACACTGAAGCTTTCTTT
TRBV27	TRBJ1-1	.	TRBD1	CASTRTGKRTEAFF	TGTGCCAGCACCCGGACAGGGAAGAGAACTGAAGCTTTCTTT
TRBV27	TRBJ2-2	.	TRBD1	CASSLGTGKVNTGELFF	TGTGCCAGCAGTTTAGGGACAGGGAAGGTGAACACCGGGGAGCTGTTTTTT
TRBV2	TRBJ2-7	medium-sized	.	CALTGPYEQYF	TGTGCCCTCACAGGACCCTACGAGCAGTACTTC
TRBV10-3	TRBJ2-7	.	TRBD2	CAISDRLAGGYEQYF	TGTGCCATCAGTGACCGACTAGCGGGAGGGTACGAGCAGTACTTC
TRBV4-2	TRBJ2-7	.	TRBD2	CASSLHGAGDPEQYF	TGTGCCAGCAGCCTCCATGGGGCGGGAGATCCCGAGCAGTACTTC
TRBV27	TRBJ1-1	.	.	CAIRSVNTEAFF	TGTGCCATCCGATCGGTGAACACTGAAGCTTTCTTT
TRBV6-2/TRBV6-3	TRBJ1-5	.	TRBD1	CASSRGQGFAQPQHF	TGTGCCAGCAGCCGCGGACAGGGTTTCGCTCAGCCCCAGCATTTT
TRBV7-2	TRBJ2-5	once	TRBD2	CASSPGTSGARQETQYF	TGTGCCAGCAGCCCGGGGACTAGCGGAGCCCGCCAAGAGACCCAGTACTTC
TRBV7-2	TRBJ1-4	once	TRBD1	CASSPQTGNEKLFF	TGTGCCAGCAGCCCGCAGACAGGGAATGAAAAACTGTTTTTT
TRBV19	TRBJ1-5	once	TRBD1	CASSIEGARGQPQHF	TGTGCCAGTAGTATCGAGGGGGCGCGAGGTCAGCCCCAGCATTTT
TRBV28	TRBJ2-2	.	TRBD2	CASIGTSGDTGELFF	TGTGCCAGCATCGGGACTAGCGGAGACACCGGGGAGCTGTTTTTT
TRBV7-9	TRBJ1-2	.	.	CASSLAERGNYGYTF	TGTGCCAGCAGCTTAGCAGAACGGGGTAACTATGGCTACACCTTC
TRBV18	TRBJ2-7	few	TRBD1	CASSPPGQGRYEQYF	TGTGCCAGCTCACCACCGGGACAGGGACGCTACGAGCAGTACTTC
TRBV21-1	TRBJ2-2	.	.	CASSKDHSRRDGELFF	TGTGCCAGCAGCAAAGATCATTCCCGGCGGGACGGGGAGCTGTTTTTT
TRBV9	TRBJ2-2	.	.	CASSVDTSRTGELFF	TGTGCCAGCAGCGTAGATACTAGTCGAACCGGGGAGCTGTTTTTT
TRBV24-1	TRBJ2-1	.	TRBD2	CATSARLAESSYNEQFF	TGTGCCACCAGTGCCCGACTAGCGGAAAGCTCCTACAATGAGCAGTTCTTC
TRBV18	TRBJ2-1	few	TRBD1	CASSQQGALNNEQFF	TGTGCCAGCTCTCAACAGGGGGCTCTTAACAATGAGCAGTTCTTC
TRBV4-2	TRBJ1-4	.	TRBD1	CASSQDGTGGEKLFF	TGTGCCAGCAGCCAAGATGGGACAGGGGGTGAAAAACTGTTTTTT
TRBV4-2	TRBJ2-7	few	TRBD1	CASSQGTGGYGYEQYF	TGTGCCAGCAGCCAAGGGACAGGAGGATATGGCTACGAGCAGTACTTC
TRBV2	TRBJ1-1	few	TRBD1	CASSGQVNTEAFF	TGTGCCAGCAGCGGACAGGTGAACACTGAAGCTTTCTTT